This T cell receptor (beta chain) was sequenced in a study of blood T cell repertoires in COVID-19. Assay: immunoSEQ multiplex PCR; the TCRdb copy retains only in-frame clones and omits some. The sample includes some 42,000 clones, roughly 73% of them seen just once. Germline assignment: CDR1 GTSNPN and CDR2 SVGIG (reference sequence). CDR3 length: 13 residues. The germline V and J ends were trimmed by 4 bases and 4 bases, with 11 bases remaining between them. The sample taken for sequencing was peripheral blood. This TCR was sampled from a woman in her 70s with acute or convalescent COVID-19. The V gene is TRBV30, the J gene TRBJ2-1; D uncertain. The CDR3 protein is CAWKRDIYNEQFF. Here the CDR3 DNA reads TGTGCCTGGAAAAGAGACATATACAATGAGCAGTTCTTC.